This paragraph covers one T cell receptor beta chain sequence. As to time point: pretreatment peripheral blood. The sample originates from a study of PD-L1 blockade in urothelial cancer. Study background: Of some 30 patients, about 24 were males with bladder-origin urothelial cancer. T cells numbered a median of approximately 130,000 in the blood samples.

The assay was immunoSEQ multiplex PCR, and TCRdb's table has in-frame clones only and misses some. This repertoire shows approximately 50,000 clones, around 80% found once; its top ten account for roughly 3.3%. Between the trimmed V and J ends, which lost 1 base and 3 bases, there was a span of 14 bases. Germline values: CDR1 MNHEY, CDR2 SVGAGI. The CDR3 totals 16 residues. The gene calls are TRBV6-5 and TRBJ2-3; tentatively, D is TRBD1 (6 bases). The sequences come from PBMCs, collected around atezolizumab (anti-PD-L1) treatment. The sequence derives from a man in his sixties or seventies with urothelial cancer. For the CDR3, the DNA is TGTGCCAGCAGTTACTACAGGGTTGTTAAGACAGATACGCAGTATTTT. Amino acid sequence: CASSYYRVVKTDTQYF.